The rows below give T cell receptor beta chains drawn from one sample of a study of T cell responses to AZD1222 COVID-19 vaccine. Profiling relied on immunoSEQ multiplex PCR, and the TCRdb table lists in-frame clones only, not all of them. Among more than 140,000 clones listed, under 95% were seen once. Here the sequenced sample was peripheral blood, taken on day 0 of AZD1222 vaccination. Receptor source: an adult in good health. The CDR3 runs from the conserved cysteine through the conserved F or W. Each record gives: clone size, J gene, V gene, D gene, CDR3 protein, CDR3 DNA. A D gene is named only where the DNA matches it firmly. Only some rows state a clone size, as once, few, many or a class for expanded clones.

>.|TRBJ2-7|TRBV28|.
CASTSSDEQYF
TGTGCCAGCACCAGTAGCGACGAGCAGTACTTC
>once|TRBJ2-5|TRBV6-1|.
CASSEIPQAGTQYF
TGTGCCAGCAGTGAAATCCCACAAGCCGGGACCCAGTACTTC
>.|TRBJ2-7|TRBV7-2|.
CASSRSSYEQYF
TGTGCCAGCAGCCGGAGCTCCTACGAGCAGTACTTC
>.|TRBJ1-2|TRBV6-2/TRBV6-3|.
CASSYSIGGWPRGYTF
TGTGCCAGCAGTTACTCGATAGGAGGATGGCCCAGGGGCTACACCTTC
>.|TRBJ2-1|TRBV7-3|.
CASGSEPNEQFF
TGTGCCAGCGGTTCGGAACCCAATGAGCAGTTCTTC
>.|TRBJ1-1|TRBV28|.
CASSLLGRGGNTEAFF
TGTGCCAGCAGTTTGTTAGGTCGGGGGGGGAACACTGAAGCTTTCTTT
>.|TRBJ1-4|TRBV4-3|.
CASSQVLGPREKLFF
TGCGCCAGCAGCCAAGTTCTGGGTCCGAGGGAAAAACTGTTTTTT
>once|TRBJ2-4|TRBV28|TRBD1
CASSPRRQGAVAKNIQYF
TGTGCCAGCAGTCCAAGGCGACAGGGGGCTGTAGCCAAAAACATTCAGTACTTC
>.|TRBJ1-2|TRBV4-2|.
CASSEPNMYGYTF
TGTGCCAGCAGCGAACCAAACATGTATGGCTACACCTTC
>once|TRBJ2-7|TRBV7-2|TRBD2
CASSLRPSGIYEQYF
TGTGCCAGCAGCTTGCGGCCTAGCGGGATCTACGAGCAGTACTTC
>.|TRBJ1-2|TRBV5-4|.
CASSPDQGHYGYTF
TGTGCCAGCAGTCCGGACCAGGGACACTATGGCTACACCTTC
>once|TRBJ1-2|TRBV7-9|.
CASSLVGTGPHTF
TGTGCCAGCAGCTTAGTTGGAACGGGCCCTCACACCTTC
>.|TRBJ2-4|TRBV11-1|TRBD1
CASSPDRGIKNIQYF
TGTGCCAGCAGTCCCGACAGGGGAATAAAAAACATTCAGTACTTC
>.|TRBJ1-1|TRBV4-2|.
CASSQDGGIWVTEAFF
TGTGCCAGCAGCCAAGATGGGGGTATCTGGGTCACTGAAGCTTTCTTT
>few|TRBJ2-1|TRBV7-8|.
CASSLEGTRGNEQFF
TGTGCCAGCAGCTTAGAAGGGACCCGTGGGAATGAGCAGTTCTTC
>.|TRBJ2-7|TRBV14|TRBD2
CASSQGGGPSGPFIYEQYF
TGTGCCAGCAGCCAAGGAGGAGGGCCTAGCGGGCCTTTCATTTACGAGCAGTACTTC
>.|TRBJ1-1|TRBV5-6|TRBD1
CASSLGTGNTEAFF
TGTGCCAGCAGCTTGGGGACAGGGAACACTGAAGCTTTCTTT
>.|TRBJ2-7|TRBV4-3|.
CASSQGAPGRLSYEQYF
TGCGCCAGCAGCCAAGGGGCCCCTGGTCGTCTCTCCTACGAGCAGTACTTC
>.|TRBJ2-5|TRBV28|TRBD1
CASSGGQGPPQETQYF
TGTGCCAGCAGTGGGGGACAGGGGCCCCCTCAAGAGACCCAGTACTTC
>.|TRBJ2-6|TRBV5-8|TRBD1
CASSPGQGAAGANVLTF
TGTGCCAGCAGCCCTGGACAGGGGGCAGCCGGGGCCAACGTCCTGACTTTC
>.|TRBJ2-1|TRBV4-3|.
CASSPYPAGSKDEQFF
TGCGCCAGCAGCCCCTACCCGGCAGGGAGTAAAGATGAGCAGTTCTTC
>.|TRBJ2-3|TRBV25-1|.
CASSEKGRTDTQYF
TGTGCCAGCAGTGAAAAGGGACGCACAGATACGCAGTATTTT
>.|TRBJ2-3|TRBV19|.
CASKYRPMSTDTQYF
TGTGCCAGTAAGTACAGACCGATGAGCACAGATACGCAGTATTTT
>.|TRBJ1-2|TRBV30|TRBD1
CAWARLTGGNYGYTF
TGTGCCTGGGCGCGTTTGACAGGGGGTAACTATGGCTACACCTTC
>.|TRBJ1-5|TRBV7-2|TRBD1
CASMTQGAPSGNQPQHF
TGTGCCAGCATGACGCAGGGGGCTCCTAGCGGCAATCAGCCCCAGCATTTT
>.|TRBJ1-5|TRBV28|TRBD1
CASSTGTGDDQPQHF
TGTGCCAGCAGTACAGGGACAGGGGACGATCAGCCCCAGCATTTT
>.|TRBJ2-1|TRBV7-3|TRBD2
CASSSGLAGANEQFF
TGTGCCAGCAGCTCTGGACTAGCGGGAGCGAATGAGCAGTTCTTC
>.|TRBJ2-7|TRBV6-5|TRBD1
CASGDRSQYF
TGTGCCAGCGGGGACAGGTCGCAGTACTTC
>once|TRBJ2-3|TRBV11-1|.
CASGDPDAWLPDTQYF
TGTGCCAGCGGGGACCCGGACGCCTGGCTCCCAGATACGCAGTATTTT
>.|TRBJ2-1|TRBV19|.
CASSISHNEQFF
TGTGCCAGTAGTATCTCGCACAATGAGCAGTTCTTC
>.|TRBJ1-1|TRBV12-3/TRBV12-4|.
CASSGDSNTEAFF
TGTGCCAGCAGTGGGGACTCTAACACTGAAGCTTTCTTT
>.|TRBJ1-6|TRBV28|TRBD1
CASSDHRGVNSPLHF
TGTGCCAGCAGCGATCACAGGGGGGTCAATTCACCCCTCCACTTT
>.|TRBJ2-2|TRBV24-1|.
CATSDLREGAAGELFF
TGTGCCACCAGTGATTTAAGGGAGGGGGCAGCCGGGGAGCTGTTTTTT
>.|TRBJ1-6|TRBV12-3/TRBV12-4|.
CASSSWDSPLHF
TGTGCCAGCTCCAGCTGGGATTCACCCCTCCACTTT
>.|TRBJ2-7|TRBV2|.
CASEPFVTYEQYF
TGTGCCAGCGAACCATTCGTAACCTACGAGCAGTACTTC
>.|TRBJ2-3|TRBV28|.
CASRIADRTTDTQYF
TGTGCCAGCAGAATAGCGGACAGAACCACAGATACGCAGTATTTT
>.|TRBJ1-2|TRBV6-5|TRBD1
CASSYSDRDLYGYTF
TGTGCCAGCAGTTACTCCGACAGGGACCTCTATGGCTACACCTTC
>.|TRBJ2-1|TRBV6-1|.
CASSEVPYYEQFF
TGTGCCAGCAGTGAGGTACCTTACTATGAGCAGTTCTTC
>.|TRBJ2-7|TRBV4-1|TRBD1
CASSRDRASSYEQYF
TGCGCCAGCAGCCGAGACAGGGCTAGCTCCTACGAGCAGTACTTC
>.|TRBJ1-6|TRBV21-1|.
CARDRQLNSPLHF
TGTGCCAGAGACCGCCAGCTCAATTCACCCCTCCACTTT
>.|TRBJ2-3|TRBV6-5|.
CASRATGRSDTQYF
TGTGCCAGCAGAGCGACAGGCCGATCAGATACGCAGTATTTT